This T cell receptor (beta chain) was captured in a study of cytomegalovirus exposure and HLA in healthy donors. General study findings and limits: Associated with cytomegalovirus, according to the listing, were some 180 TCR beta chains. TCR beta V- and J-gene trimming, according to a later analysis, was linked to a missense DCLRE1C variant. A likely sequencing artifact accounted for one observed cluster of highly shared sequence variants.

On this clone: Its antigen is still unknown.

J lost 5 bases, V lost 4 bases, and 9 bases had no gene match. The CDR3 runs to 15 residues. Germline V CDR1 and CDR2: SGHNT, YYREEE (reference sequence). Use of 60 Vbeta and 13 Jbeta primers characterized the PCR. Method: immunoSEQ multiplex PCR; TCRdb's copy keeps in-frame clones and lacks some. Of about 200,000 clones listed, 70% to 85% are singletons. The chain recombines TRBV5-4 with TRBJ1-2; 9 bases are shared with TRBD1. The sequenced sample consisted of PBMCs. The TCR was taken from a man aged 45-65 years in good health and CMV-seronegative. CDR3: CASSRSLGQGYGYTF. The CDR3 DNA is TGTGCCAGCAGCCGTTCCCTTGGACAGGGGTATGGCTACACCTTC.